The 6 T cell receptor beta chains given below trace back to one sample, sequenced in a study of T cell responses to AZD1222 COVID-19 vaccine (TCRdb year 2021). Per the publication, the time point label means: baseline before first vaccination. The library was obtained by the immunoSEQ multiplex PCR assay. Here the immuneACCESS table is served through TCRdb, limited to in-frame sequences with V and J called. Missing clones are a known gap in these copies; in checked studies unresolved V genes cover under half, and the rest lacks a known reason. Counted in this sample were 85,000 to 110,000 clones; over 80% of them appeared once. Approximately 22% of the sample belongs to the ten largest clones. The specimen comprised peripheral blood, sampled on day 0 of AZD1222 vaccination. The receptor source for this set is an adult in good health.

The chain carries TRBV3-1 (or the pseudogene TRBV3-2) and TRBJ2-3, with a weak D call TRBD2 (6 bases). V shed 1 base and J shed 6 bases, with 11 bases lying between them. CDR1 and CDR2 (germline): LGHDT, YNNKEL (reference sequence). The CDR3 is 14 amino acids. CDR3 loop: CASSQALASDTQYF. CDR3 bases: TGTGCCAGCAGCCAAGCCCTAGCGTCCGATACGCAGTATTTT.

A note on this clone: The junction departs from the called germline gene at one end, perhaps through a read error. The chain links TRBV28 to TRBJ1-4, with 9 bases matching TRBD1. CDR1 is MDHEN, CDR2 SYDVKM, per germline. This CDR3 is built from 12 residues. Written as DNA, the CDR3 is TGTGCCAGCAGCGAGCCCCGGGACAGGGTGATTTTT. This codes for CASSEPRDRVIF.

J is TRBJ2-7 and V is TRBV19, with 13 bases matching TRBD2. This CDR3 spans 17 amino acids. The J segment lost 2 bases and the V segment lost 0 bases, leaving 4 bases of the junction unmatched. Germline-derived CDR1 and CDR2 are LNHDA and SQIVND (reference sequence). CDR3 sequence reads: CASSIDGGLAGTYEQYF. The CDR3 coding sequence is TGTGCCAGTAGTATAGATGGGGGACTAGCGGGGACCTACGAGCAGTACTTC.

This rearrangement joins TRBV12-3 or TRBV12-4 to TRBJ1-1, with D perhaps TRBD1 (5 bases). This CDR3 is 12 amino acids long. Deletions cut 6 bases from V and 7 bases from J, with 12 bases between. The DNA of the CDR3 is TGTGCCAGCAGGGGGGGATGGATTGAAGCTTTCTTT. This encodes CASRGGWIEAFF.

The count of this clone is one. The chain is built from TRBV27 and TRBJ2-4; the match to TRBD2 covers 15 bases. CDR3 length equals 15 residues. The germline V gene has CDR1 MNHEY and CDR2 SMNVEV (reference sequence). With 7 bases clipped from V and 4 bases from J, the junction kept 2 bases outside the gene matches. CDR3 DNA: TGTGCCAGCATGGGACTAGCGGGAGGAAAAAACATTCAGTACTTC. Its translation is CASMGLAGGKNIQYF.

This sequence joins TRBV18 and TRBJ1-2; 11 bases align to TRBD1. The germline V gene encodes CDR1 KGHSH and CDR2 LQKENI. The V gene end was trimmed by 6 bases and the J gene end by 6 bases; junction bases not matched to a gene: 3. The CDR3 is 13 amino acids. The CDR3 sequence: CASSPGQGDGYTF. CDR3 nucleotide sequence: TGTGCCAGCTCCCCGGGACAGGGGGATGGCTACACCTTC.